This TCR beta chain was identified in a study of T cell repertoires in cytomegalovirus infection. At the level of the study: Indications came from public TCR beta signatures; they pointed to CMV infection and to a matching HLA type.

Germline CDR1 and CDR2: MDHEN and SYDVKM. This CDR3 has 14 amino acids. With 5 bases removed from V and 7 bases from J, the gap between germline ends came to 15 bases. TCRdb recomputed calls from the reads with MiXCR, one row per CDR3 protein. The table lists 150,000 to 200,000 distinct CDR3 sequences, approximately 14% of them singletons. Material for sequencing was PBMCs. The rearrangement joins TRBV28 to TRBJ1-5, with D maybe TRBD1 (5 bases). This sequence was found in a human donor in good health (CMV status not recorded). Some clones in this sample may be carry-over from other donors' samples. CDR3 DNA sequence: TGTGCCAGCAGTCCCACGGGACCGCGGCAGCCCCAGCATTTT. Amino acid sequence: CASSPTGPRQPQHF.